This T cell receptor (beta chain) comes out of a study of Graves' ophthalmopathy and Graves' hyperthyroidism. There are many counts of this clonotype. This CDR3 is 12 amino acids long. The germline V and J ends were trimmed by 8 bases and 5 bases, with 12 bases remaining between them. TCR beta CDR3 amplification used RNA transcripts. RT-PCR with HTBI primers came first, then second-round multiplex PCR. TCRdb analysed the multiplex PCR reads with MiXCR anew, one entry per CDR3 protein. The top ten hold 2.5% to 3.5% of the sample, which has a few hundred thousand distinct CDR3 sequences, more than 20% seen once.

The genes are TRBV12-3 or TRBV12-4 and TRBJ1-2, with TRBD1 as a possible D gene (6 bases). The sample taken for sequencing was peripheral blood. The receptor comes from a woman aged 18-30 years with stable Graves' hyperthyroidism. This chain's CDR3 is CASCGRGYGYTF. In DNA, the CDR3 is TGTGCCAGCTGCGGTAGGGGGTATGGCTACACCTTC.